The entry below describes one T cell receptor beta chain. Its antigen is unknown. PCR amplification relied on 60 Vbeta primers (plus 13 Jbeta primers). Some clones are missing from TCRdb's copy, which holds only in-frame ones; the method was immunoSEQ multiplex PCR. The sample totals 40,000 to 60,000 clones. This entry comes from a study of cytomegalovirus exposure and HLA in healthy donors. Study-wide results and caveats: TCR beta sequences reportedly predicted most subjects' HLA-A and HLA-B alleles accurately.

Input material: PBMCs. The clonotype originates from a man aged 35 to 55 in good health and CMV-seropositive.

The CDR3, as DNA: TGTGCCAGCTCCCCGAGGACAGACAATCAGCCCCAGCATTTT. Translated, it gives CASSPRTDNQPQHF. The chain combines TRBV18 with TRBJ1-5; the D gene is possibly TRBD1 (6 bases). The germline V gene has CDR1 KGHSH and CDR2 LQKENI. CDR3 size: 14 residues. V was trimmed by 6 bases and J by 3 bases, leaving 12 bases between them.